The 22 T cell receptor beta chains below were found in one sample sequenced in a study of T cells after yellow fever vaccination. TCRdb fed the 5' RACE reads into MiXCR, producing one record per CDR3 protein. The table shows fewer than 350,000 distinct CDR3 sequences, with around 4.5% occurring only once. This specimen was PBMCs, taken 15 days after the yellow fever booster vaccination. All receptors come from a man younger than 30 who received the YFV17D yellow fever vaccine.

This clonotype occurred a few times. The gene calls are TRBV5-5 and TRBJ1-1, with 11 bases fitting TRBD1. The ends lost 5 bases at V and 3 bases at J; junction bases unmatched: 6. Germline assignment: CDR1 SGHKS and CDR2 YYEKEE (reference sequence). CDR3 length: 15 residues. Here the CDR3 reads CASSFLGQGDTEAFF. For the CDR3, the DNA is TGTGCCAGCAGTTTTCTGGGACAGGGGGACACTGAAGCTTTCTTT.

V usage is TRBV19 and J usage is TRBJ1-5; D is ambiguous. Trimming left V 5 bases short and J 6 bases short, with 14 bases between. Germline V lookup: CDR1 LNHDA, CDR2 SQIVND (reference sequence). CDR3 length equals 14 residues. The DNA for the CDR3 is TGTGCCAGTAGTTTACCCGACTTGGGTCAGCCCCAGCATTTT. Its protein is CASSLPDLGQPQHF. Full variable domain (rest looked up from reference TRBV19 and TRBJ1-5): DGGITQSPKYLFRKEGQNVTLSCEQNLNHDAMYWYRQDPGQGLRLIYYSQIVNDFQKGDIAEGYSVSREKKESFPLTVTSAQKNPTAFYLCASSLPDLGQPQHFGDGTRLSIL.

This clonotype was counted ten times or more. The gene calls are TRBV13 and TRBJ2-5; no firm D call. Trimming cost V 1 base and J 5 bases, with 17 bases left between them. Germline assignment: CDR1 PRHDT and CDR2 FYEKMQ (reference sequence). This CDR3 region has 16 residues. The CDR3 DNA reads TGTGCCAGCAGCTTAGAACTTGCGGTAGGCGGCGAGACCCAGTACTTC. This codes for CASSLELAVGGETQYF.

In this sample, this clonotype turned up a few times. The CDR3 sequence: CSAEDGGRKYTQYF. The CDR3 nucleotides are TGCAGTGCAGAGGACGGGGGCCGCAAATATACGCAGTATTTT. The chain combines TRBV20-1 with TRBJ2-3; D tentatively fits TRBD1 or TRBD2 (6 bases each). V lost 6 bases to trimming and J lost 7 bases, with 20 bases between them. There are 14 residues in the CDR3. Germline-derived CDR1 and CDR2 are DFQATT and SNEGSKA (reference sequence).

Ten or more counts support this clonotype. The chain employs TRBV5-1 and TRBJ1-5; TRBD1 is a possible D gene (6 bases). Germline assignment: CDR1 SGHRS and CDR2 YFSETQ. V was shortened by 0 bases and J by 4 bases, with 11 bases between the two germline ends. This CDR3 has 15 residues. The CDR3 bases are TGCGCCAGCAGCTTGGAAGGACAGAAGAATCAGCCCCAGCATTTT. Translating gives CASSLEGQKNQPQHF.

This clonotype appeared many times. The chain employs TRBV18 and TRBJ1-6; perhaps TRBD1 as D (5 bases). V was cut by 2 bases and J by 8 bases, with 16 bases left in between. This CDR3 is 16 amino acids long. CDR1 is KGHSH, CDR2 LQKENI, per germline. The CDR3 reads CASSPFTGDRDSPLHF. The CDR3 DNA is TGTGCCAGCTCACCATTTACGGGGGATCGGGATTCACCCCTCCACTTT.

This clonotype was observed a handful of times. The V call is TRBV2, the J call TRBJ1-5; TRBD1 might be the D (5 bases). Germline CDR1 and CDR2: SNHLY and FYNNEI. Trimming cost V 3 bases and J 6 bases, with 12 bases left between them. The length of the CDR3 is 14 residues. Here the CDR3 reads CASSDRARVQPQHF. The CDR3 nucleotides are TGTGCCAGCAGTGACAGGGCGAGGGTTCAGCCCCAGCATTTT.

This clonotype was picked up many times. In DNA, the CDR3 is TGTGCCAGCAGCTCCCCGGGACAGGGGGAGGATACGCAGTATTTT. Translation: CASSSPGQGEDTQYF. The chain joins TRBV7-3 to TRBJ2-3; TRBD1 agrees at 11 bases. V gave up 4 bases and J gave up 6 bases; unmatched junction bases: 6. The CDR3 consists of 15 residues. CDR1 is SGHTA and CDR2 is FQGTGA in the germline V gene.

This clonotype was detected ten times or more. V and J are TRBV15 and TRBJ2-5; 9 nucleotides agree with TRBD1. J lost 9 bases, V lost 0 bases, and 11 bases had no gene match. Germline V CDR1 and CDR2: LNHNV, YYDKDF (reference sequence). The CDR3 length is 16 residues. The CDR3 DNA reads TGTGCCACCAGCAGAGATAAAGGGACAGGGTTTTTTTCCCAGTACTTC. It codes for CATSRDKGTGFFSQYF. The variable domain in full, with the rest retrieved from reference TRBV15 and TRBJ2-5, is DAMVIQNPRYQVTQFGKPVTLSCSQTLNHNVMYWYQQKSSQAPKLLFHYYDKDFNNEADTPDNFQSRRPNTSFCFLDIRSPGLGDTAMYLCATSRDKGTGFFSQYFGPGTRLLVL.

This clonotype was counted only a few times. The V and J genes are TRBV15 and TRBJ1-4; D not resolved. CDR3 length: 14 residues. V shed 0 bases and J shed 7 bases, with 9 bases lying between them. Looked up from germline, CDR1 is LNHNV and CDR2 is YYDKDF (reference sequence). CDR3 coding DNA: TGTGCCACCAGCAGAGATCTGACGGGTGAAAAACTGTTTTTT. It specifies CATSRDLTGEKLFF.

This clonotype was counted many times. The chain links TRBV9 to TRBJ1-1; D is uncertain. Trimming removed 1 base from V and 6 bases from J, with 10 bases in between. Germline loops: CDR1 SGDLS, CDR2 YYNGEE. The length of the CDR3 is 13 residues. The DNA of the CDR3 is TGTGCCAGCAGCGTAAGAGAGGGTTCTGAAGCTTTCTTT. Protein: CASSVREGSEAFF. Looking up the rest from reference TRBV9 and TRBJ1-1 gives the full variable domain: DSGVTQTPKHLITATGQRVTLRCSPRSGDLSVYWYQQSLDQGLQFLIQYYNGEERAKGNILERFSAQQFPDLHSELNLSSLELGDSALYFCASSVREGSEAFFGQGTRLTVV.

The V and J genes are TRBV5-1 and TRBJ1-1, with D unresolved. Germline V gene lookup returns CDR1 SGHRS and CDR2 YFSETQ. V shed 0 bases and J shed 1 base, with 10 bases lying between them. The CDR3 totals 15 residues. In nucleotides, the CDR3 is TGCGCCAGCAGCTTGGGTCGGATTTCGAACACTGAAGCTTTCTTT. This translates into CASSLGRISNTEAFF.

The chain links TRBV12-3 or TRBV12-4 to TRBJ2-3, with D possibly being TRBD2 (5 bases). This CDR3 spans 12 amino acids. Trimming pared 8 bases from V and 6 bases from J, leaving 12 bases between. CDR3 residues: CASGFPGDTQYF. CDR3 coding DNA: TGTGCCAGCGGATTCCCGGGGGATACGCAGTATTTT.

This clonotype showed up many times. V gene TRBV11-2 combines with J gene TRBJ2-1; 10 bases agree with TRBD2. The CDR3 consists of 13 residues. The germline gives CDR1 SGHAT, CDR2 FQNNGV. Germline trimming cut 5 bases from V and 7 bases from J; bases unmatched to any gene: 2. CDR3 in DNA: TGTGCCAGCAGCACTAGCGGGGAGAATGAGCAGTTCTTC. Amino acids: CASSTSGENEQFF.

This sequence joins TRBV9 and TRBJ1-4; 10 positions match TRBD1. V lost 4 bases and J lost 6; bases outside the gene matches: 6. CDR1 is SGDLS, CDR2 YYNGEE, per germline. This CDR3 has 15 residues. Here the CDR3 reads CASSTRGQGDEKLFF. CDR3 nucleotides: TGTGCCAGCAGCACACGCGGACAGGGGGATGAAAAACTGTTTTTT.

This clonotype was observed a handful of times. V and J are TRBV6-2 or TRBV6-3 and TRBJ2-7; 9 positions match TRBD1. Germline CDR1 reads MNHEY; CDR2 reads SVGEGT. The CDR3 is 14 amino acids. J was trimmed by 6 bases and V by 6 bases; bases with no gene match: 9. CDR3 in DNA: TGTGCCAGCAGCCGGGACAGGGTTGTCGGCGAGCAGTACGTC. Its translation is CASSRDRVVGEQYV.

This clonotype was observed many times. V gene TRBV5-1 combines with J gene TRBJ1-6; no clear D. Germline loops: CDR1 SGHRS, CDR2 YFSETQ. V lost 0 bases to trimming and J lost 10 bases, with 11 bases between them. The CDR3 has 14 amino acids. This CDR3 reads CASSLAGERSPLHF. CDR3 nucleotides: TGCGCCAGCAGCTTGGCGGGAGAAAGGTCACCCCTCCACTTT.

V and J are TRBV28 and TRBJ2-7; TRBD2 agrees at 8 bases. J lost 0 bases, V lost 5 bases, and 3 bases had no gene match. The CDR3 sequence is 14 residues long. The germline V gene has CDR1 MDHEN and CDR2 SYDVKM. As DNA, the CDR3 is TGTGCCAGCAGTACTAGCGGCGCCTCCTACGAGCAGTACGTC. Amino acids: CASSTSGASYEQYV.

This rearrangement joins TRBV7-6 to TRBJ1-3; 10 positions agree with TRBD1. Germline CDR1 SGHVS, CDR2 FNYEAQ. The V and J ends lost 5 bases and 4 bases, in that order; junction bases with no gene match: 8. CDR3 length: 16 amino acids. This CDR3 is CASSNRDRGIGNTIYF. The CDR3 DNA reads as TGTGCCAGCAGCAACCGGGACAGGGGTATCGGAAACACCATATATTTT.

V and J are TRBV12-3 or TRBV12-4 and TRBJ2-5; D possibly uses TRBD1 or TRBD2 (6 bases each). V was trimmed by 8 bases and J by 5 bases, leaving 18 bases between them. The CDR3 length is 14 residues. CDR3 nucleotides: TGTGCCAGCCGGCGGGACACCAAAACGGAGACCCAGTACTTC. Its translation is CASRRDTKTETQYF.

This clonotype was picked up many times. CDR3 nucleotide sequence: TGCGCCAGCAGCCAAGATGCGGACAGGGACTACAATGAGCAGTTCTTC. It codes for CASSQDADRDYNEQFF. This rearrangement joins TRBV4-3 to TRBJ2-1; TRBD1 aligns across 8 bases. The trim removed 0 bases at V and 3 bases at J, leaving 4 bases unmatched. This CDR3 comprises 16 residues. Germline V CDR1 and CDR2: LGHNA, YSLEER.

The chain carries TRBV4-3 and TRBJ1-1; weak D call: TRBD1 (5 bases). The V end was cut by 5 bases, the J end by 4 bases, with 17 bases between. Germline lookup yields CDR1 LGHNA and CDR2 YSLEER. The CDR3 spans 15 residues. This chain's CDR3 is CASSYNLAGTTEAFF. The CDR3 DNA follows: TGCGCCAGCAGCTACAACCTTGCAGGGACCACTGAAGCTTTCTTT.